This TCR beta chain was recovered during a study of cytomegalovirus exposure and HLA in healthy donors. Sequencing was performed with immunoSEQ multiplex PCR; in TCRdb, only in-frame clones are kept and a portion is missing. The table records approximately 170,000 clones, under 95% of them present only once. V was pared by 4 bases and J by 5 bases, with 3 bases of the junction left unmatched. From germline, CDR1 is SGHNT and CDR2 YENEEA. The CDR3 totals 14 residues. This TCR was sampled from a woman younger than 30 in good health and CMV-seropositive. Sample: PBMCs. The chain combines TRBV11-3 with TRBJ2-2; 8 nucleotides match TRBD2. The CDR3 DNA sequence: TGTGCCAGCAGCTCCGCGGGGGGTACCGGGGAGCTGTTTTTT. It encodes CASSSAGGTGELFF.